This TCR beta chain originates from a study of a mutant IDH1 vaccine in newly diagnosed glioma. About the study: At weeks 1, 3, 5, 7, 11, 15, 19 and 23, patients received a vaccination, eight in all. Vaccination began 4-6 weeks post radiotherapy alone, or with temozolomide cycles. Previous treatment comprised radiotherapy, temozolomide, or both, mostly both.

As for this clone: Its antigen is still unknown.

General study points: Seemingly, pseudoprogression had no relation to changes in the top peripheral T cell clonotypes.

Data came from immunoSEQ multiplex PCR; TCRdb stores just in-frame clones and leaves some out. The table includes about 65,000 clones, roughly 81% detected once. The V and J ends lost 3 bases and 0 bases respectively, with 11 bases between them. The CDR3 runs 15 residues. Germline V gives CDR1 MDHEN, CDR2 SYDVKM. The time point is: week 23, last vaccination. Doses comprised 300 ug of mutant IDH1 20-mer peptide each, plus topical imiquimod. This TCR was sampled from a man in his thirties or forties with glioma. Sequenced material: PBMCs, taken from a glioma patient whose treatment included an IDH1 peptide vaccine. V usage is TRBV28 and J usage is TRBJ1-2, with D unclear. The CDR3 DNA sequence: TGTGCCAGCAGTTTTTGGATAGGAGCTAACTATGGCTACACCTTC. Translation: CASSFWIGANYGYTF.